This T cell receptor beta chain was sequenced for a study of blood T cells in healthy people across ages. Broader study findings: A roughly linear age-dependent decrease characterized TCR beta diversity per million T cells.

Primed by a sample-barcoded 5' primer and a J-beta primer mix, a second PCR proceeded for roughly 7 to 12 cycles. TCRdb analysed the 5' RACE reads with MiXCR anew, one entry per CDR3 protein. The data contain about 1,400,000 distinct CDR3 sequences, around 42% of them singletons. Comments on this clonotype: Antigen unknown.

Trimming removed 5 bases from V and 4 bases from J, with 22 bases in between. This CDR3 spans 17 amino acids. Healthy Russian Caucasian donors spanned ages about 6 to 100 years. Per sample, a minimum of 7 million PBMCs were isolated. This TCR was sampled from a woman aged 18-35 years in good health. The sequenced material came from blood. V usage is TRBV12-3 or TRBV12-4 and J usage is TRBJ2-3; possible D gene TRBD2, 6 bases. CDR3 amino acids: CASSPKRGGASADTQYF. The CDR3 DNA sequence: TGTGCCAGCAGTCCCAAGAGAGGCGGGGCGAGCGCAGATACGCAGTATTTT.